This TCR beta chain derives from a study of blood T cell repertoires in COVID-19. Overall study: PBMCs, B-cell-depleted T cells, or T cells were the source of the cDNA or gDNA that made up the material.

In the original processing: Nucleated cell counts were estimated from reference gene primer amplification. Assay: immunoSEQ multiplex PCR; the TCRdb copy retains only in-frame clones and omits some. V and J calls and clone size come straight from that table; D and trimming were deduced from the DNA. The sample contains around 97,000 clones, approximately 87% of which appear only once. Germline V CDR1 and CDR2: SGHNT, YENEEA. The length of the CDR3 is 14 residues. Trimming at V came to 0 bases and at J to 7 bases, leaving 3 bases not matched to a gene. Sequencing was carried out using peripheral blood. The chain links TRBV11-3 to TRBJ1-5; 7 bases line up with TRBD1. This receptor was identified in a human donor in a cohort sampled during active COVID-19. This chain's CDR3 is CASSLDGTAQPQHF. The CDR3 nucleotides are TGTGCCAGCAGCTTAGACGGGACAGCCCAGCCCCAGCATTTT. Filled out from reference TRBV11-3 and TRBJ1-5, the complete variable domain reads EAGVVQSPRYKIIEKKQPVAFWCNPISGHNTLYWYLQNLGQGPELLIRYENEEAVDDSQLPKDRFSAERLKGVDSTLKIQPAELGDSAVYLCASSLDGTAQPQHFGDGTRLSIL.